The 7 T cell receptor beta chains below were found in one sample sequenced in a study of early T cells in non-severe SARS-CoV-2 infection. MiXCR was run by TCRdb on the 5' RACE reads, yielding one entry per CDR3 protein. Counted here are some 71,000 distinct CDR3 sequences, 8% to 10% occurring once; the ten biggest clones make up less than 20%. The sequenced sample was whole blood, obtained at baseline. The receptors were sampled from an adult who was a healthcare worker with PCR-confirmed SARS-CoV-2 infection or an uninfected control (not recorded which).

This clonotype was picked up many times. V usage is TRBV12-3 or TRBV12-4 and J usage is TRBJ2-4, with D maybe TRBD2 (5 bases). The ends were cut back, 5 bases at V and 0 bases at J, with 17 bases in the middle. This CDR3 has 17 amino acids. The CDR3 region has the DNA TGTGCCAGCAGTCTACTAGGGAAAGATCTAGCCAAAAACATTCAGTACTTC. It translates to CASSLLGKDLAKNIQYF.

The chain has TRBV28 and TRBJ2-7; 9 nucleotides align to TRBD1. Germline V lookup: CDR1 MDHEN, CDR2 SYDVKM. The V gene end was trimmed by 5 bases and the J gene end by 2 bases; junction bases not matched to a gene: 7. The CDR3 is 15 residues long. CDR3 sequence (DNA): TGTGCCAGCAGTACGGACAGGGGCGCGACCTACGAGCAGTACTTC. This codes for CASSTDRGATYEQYF. The entire variable domain, with the rest obtained from reference TRBV28 and TRBJ2-7, is as follows: DVKVTQSSRYLVKRTGEKVFLECVQDMDHENMFWYRQDPGLGLRLIYFSYDVKMKEKGDIPEGYSVSREKKERFSLILESASTNQTSMYLCASSTDRGATYEQYFGPGTRLTVT.

This clonotype showed up just a few times. V gene TRBV6-2 or TRBV6-3 combines with J gene TRBJ2-6, with a tentative D call TRBD1 (6 bases). Germline V lookup: CDR1 MNHEY, CDR2 SVGEGT. CDR3 length equals 15 residues. Trimming left V 7 bases short and J 4 bases short, with 14 bases between. DNA for the CDR3: TGTGCCAGCACCAGAACAGGGACCGGGGCCAACGTCCTGACTTTC. Its translation is CASTRTGTGANVLTF.

This clonotype came up many times. The CDR3 coding sequence is TGTGCCAGCAGTTACCCTAACTATGGCTACACCTTC. It specifies CASSYPNYGYTF. The chain joins TRBV6-2 or TRBV6-3 to TRBJ1-2; D is unresolved. Germline V gene lookup returns CDR1 MNHEY and CDR2 SVGEGT. Trimming stripped 2 bases from V and 0 bases from J, with 1 base between. There are 12 residues in the CDR3.

The chain employs TRBV28 and TRBJ1-1; possible D gene TRBD1, 6 bases. V lost 11 bases and J 2 bases, leaving 12 bases between the germline ends. Germline CDR1 is MDHEN and CDR2 is SYDVKM. This CDR3 is 12 amino acids long. Here the CDR3 DNA reads TGTGCCGTGGACAGCCCCAACACTGAAGCTTTCTTT. Its protein is CAVDSPNTEAFF.

The V and J genes are TRBV7-2 and TRBJ2-7; TRBD1 aligns across 7 bases. Trimming cost V 1 base and J 4 bases; bases outside gene matches: 13. The germline V gene encodes CDR1 SGHTA and CDR2 FQGNSA. CDR3 length: 17 amino acids. CDR3 loop: CASSLVSSTGISYEQYF. The CDR3 DNA reads TGTGCCAGCAGCTTAGTGAGTTCGACAGGGATTTCGTACGAGCAGTACTTC.

There are a few counts of this clonotype. The rearrangement links TRBV6-2 or TRBV6-3 to TRBJ2-2, with TRBD2 as a possible D gene (6 bases). Germline loops: CDR1 MNHEY, CDR2 SVGEGT. Trimming cost V 2 bases and J 0 bases, with 13 bases left between them. This CDR3 is 17 amino acids long. The CDR3 here is CASSYPGAFTNTGELFF. The CDR3, as DNA: TGTGCCAGCAGTTACCCGGGAGCCTTTACGAACACCGGGGAGCTGTTTTTT.